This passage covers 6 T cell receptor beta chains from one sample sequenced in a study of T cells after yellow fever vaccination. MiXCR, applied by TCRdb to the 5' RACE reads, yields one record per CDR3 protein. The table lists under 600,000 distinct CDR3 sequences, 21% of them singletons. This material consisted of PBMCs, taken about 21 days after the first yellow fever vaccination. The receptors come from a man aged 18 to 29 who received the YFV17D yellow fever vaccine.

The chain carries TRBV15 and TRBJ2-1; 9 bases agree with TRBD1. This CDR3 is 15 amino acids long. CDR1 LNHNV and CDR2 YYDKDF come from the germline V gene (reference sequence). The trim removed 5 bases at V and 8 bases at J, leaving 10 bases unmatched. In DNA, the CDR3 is TGTGCCACCAGCCGGACGGACAGGGGCGCGGATGAGCAGTTCTTC. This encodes CATSRTDRGADEQFF.

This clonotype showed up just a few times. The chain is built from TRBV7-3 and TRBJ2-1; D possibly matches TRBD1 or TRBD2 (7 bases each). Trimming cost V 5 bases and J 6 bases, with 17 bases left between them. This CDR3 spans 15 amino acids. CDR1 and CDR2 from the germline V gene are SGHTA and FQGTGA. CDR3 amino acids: CASSPQGGVGNEQFF. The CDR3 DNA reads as TGTGCCAGCAGCCCTCAGGGGGGGGTGGGCAATGAGCAGTTCTTC.

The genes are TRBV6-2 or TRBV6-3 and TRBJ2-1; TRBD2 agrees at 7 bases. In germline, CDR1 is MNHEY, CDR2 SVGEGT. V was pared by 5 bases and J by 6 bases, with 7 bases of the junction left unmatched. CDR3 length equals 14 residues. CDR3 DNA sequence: TGTGCCAGCAGTGCGACTAGCCCCAGCAATGAGCAGTTCTTC. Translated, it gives CASSATSPSNEQFF.

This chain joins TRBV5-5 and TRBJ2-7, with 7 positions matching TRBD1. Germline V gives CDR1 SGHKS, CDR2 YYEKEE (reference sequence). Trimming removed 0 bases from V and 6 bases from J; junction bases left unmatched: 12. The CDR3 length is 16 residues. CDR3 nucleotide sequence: TGTGCCAGCAGCTTGGGGACAGGCCCTAGGTCATCCGAGCAGTACTTC. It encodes CASSLGTGPRSSEQYF.

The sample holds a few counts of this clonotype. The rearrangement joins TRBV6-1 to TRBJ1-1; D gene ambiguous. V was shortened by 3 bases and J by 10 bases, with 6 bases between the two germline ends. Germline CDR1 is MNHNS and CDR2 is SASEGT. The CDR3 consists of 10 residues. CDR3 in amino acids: CASSDRLAFF. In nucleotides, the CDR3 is TGTGCCAGCAGTGACAGACTAGCTTTCTTT.

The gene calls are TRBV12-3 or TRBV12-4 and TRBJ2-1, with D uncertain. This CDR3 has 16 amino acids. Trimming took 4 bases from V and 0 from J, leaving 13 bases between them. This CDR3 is CASSYGRTSSYNEQFF. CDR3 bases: TGTGCCAGCAGTTACGGACGGACGAGCTCCTACAATGAGCAGTTCTTC.